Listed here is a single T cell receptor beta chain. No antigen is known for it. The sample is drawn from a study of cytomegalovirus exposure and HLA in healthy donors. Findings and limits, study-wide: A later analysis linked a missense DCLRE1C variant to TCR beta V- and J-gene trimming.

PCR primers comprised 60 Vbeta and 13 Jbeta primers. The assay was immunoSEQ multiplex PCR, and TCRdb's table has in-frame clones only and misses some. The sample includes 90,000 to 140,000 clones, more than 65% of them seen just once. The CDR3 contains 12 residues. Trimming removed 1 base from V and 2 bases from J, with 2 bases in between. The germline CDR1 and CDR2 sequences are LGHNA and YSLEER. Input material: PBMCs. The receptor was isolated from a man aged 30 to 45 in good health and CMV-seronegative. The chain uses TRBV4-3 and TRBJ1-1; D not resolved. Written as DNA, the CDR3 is TGCGCCAGCAGCCAAGTAAACACTGAAGCTTTCTTT. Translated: CASSQVNTEAFF.